These 2 T cell receptor beta chains share one sample of origin, sequenced in a study of vaccination effects on CD4 cells after COVID-19. Antigen-specific CD4+ T cells were first expanded with viral peptide pools by the ViraFEST assay and only then sequenced. An approximately 10-day culture period preceded the isolation of CD4+ T cells. All study participants received two doses of BNT162b2 or mRNA-1273 vaccine. These TCRs are of unknown antigen specificity. TCRdb's table, derived via immunoSEQ multiplex PCR, lists solely in-frame clones and lacks some. There are 25,000 to 35,000 clones in the sample; over 55% occur only once, and 7% to 9.5% lies in the top ten. Sequencing used CD4+ T cells from PBMCs cultured with HCoV-NL63 spike peptides, obtained after COVID-19 vaccination. These receptors all stem from a human donor who received a COVID-19 vaccine.

The chain employs TRBV19 and TRBJ1-1; D not resolved. Germline lookup yields CDR1 LNHDA and CDR2 SQIVND (reference sequence). Trimming shortened V by 7 bases and J by 1 base, and 4 bases separated the two germline ends. The CDR3 contains 11 residues. The CDR3 nucleotides are TGTGCCAGTATAGGGAACACTGAAGCTTTCTTT. Protein: CASIGNTEAFF.

This sequence joins TRBV20-1 and TRBJ2-5; tentatively, D is TRBD1 (5 bases). The CDR3 is 11 amino acids. The V gene lost 7 bases and the J gene lost 2 bases, with 8 bases spanning the gap. Germline CDR1 is DFQATT and CDR2 is SNEGSKA (reference sequence). The CDR3 protein is CSGTLQETQYF. The CDR3 coding sequence is TGCAGTGGGACATTACAAGAGACCCAGTACTTC.